One and the same sample provided the 5 T cell receptor beta chains below, sequenced in a study of identical twins. TCRdb ran MiXCR on the 5' RACE reads and lists one entry per CDR3 protein. The data contain 350,000 to 450,000 distinct CDR3 sequences, 15% to 20% of them singletons. Sample: naive T cells sorted from blood. Source of these receptors: a man aged 45-65 years in good health.

The gene calls are TRBV5-1 and TRBJ2-3; unclear D gene. Trimming pared 3 bases from V and 0 bases from J, leaving 5 bases between. In germline, CDR1 is SGHRS, CDR2 YFSETQ. CDR3 length: 13 residues. Here the CDR3 DNA reads TGCGCCAGCAGCTCGGTGAGCACAGATACGCAGTATTTT. Translated: CASSSVSTDTQYF.

The chain has TRBV28 and TRBJ2-7; either TRBD1 or TRBD2 may supply D (5 bases each). Trimming shortened V by 6 bases and J by 4 bases, and 16 bases separated the two germline ends. This CDR3 has 14 residues. Germline assignment: CDR1 MDHEN and CDR2 SYDVKM. The CDR3 DNA reads as TGTGCCAGCAGCTGGGGGTCCTACCAATACGAGCAGTACTTC. Protein sequence: CASSWGSYQYEQYF.

The chain employs TRBV6-4 and TRBJ2-3; TRBD1 matches 8 bases. Per the germline V gene, CDR1 is MRHNA and CDR2 is SNTAGT. This CDR3 comprises 16 residues. The ends lost 2 bases at V and 3 bases at J; junction bases unmatched: 7. The CDR3 loop reads CASSDRTGSRTDTQYF. Written as DNA, the CDR3 is TGTGCCAGCAGTGACCGGACAGGGAGTCGTACAGATACGCAGTATTTT.

This clonotype was observed many times. The chain joins TRBV5-1 to TRBJ1-4; D unresolved. The CDR3 spans 14 residues. In germline, CDR1 is SGHRS, CDR2 YFSETQ. V shed 0 bases and J shed 2 bases, with 5 bases lying between them. CDR3: CASSLVVTNEKLFF. In DNA form, the CDR3 reads TGCGCCAGCAGCTTGGTCGTCACTAATGAAAAACTGTTTTTT.

This clonotype was picked up many times. CDR3 sequence (DNA): TGTGCCAGCAGCTTAGTCGATTCGGGGGGGGCCTTCTCCTACGAGCAGTACTTC. Translation: CASSLVDSGGAFSYEQYF. This chain uses TRBV7-6 with TRBJ2-7; 8 bases line up with TRBD2. The V gene's germline CDR1 is SGHVS and CDR2 FNYEAQ. V was clipped by 1 base and J by 0 bases; unmatched bases: 11. This CDR3 spans 18 amino acids.